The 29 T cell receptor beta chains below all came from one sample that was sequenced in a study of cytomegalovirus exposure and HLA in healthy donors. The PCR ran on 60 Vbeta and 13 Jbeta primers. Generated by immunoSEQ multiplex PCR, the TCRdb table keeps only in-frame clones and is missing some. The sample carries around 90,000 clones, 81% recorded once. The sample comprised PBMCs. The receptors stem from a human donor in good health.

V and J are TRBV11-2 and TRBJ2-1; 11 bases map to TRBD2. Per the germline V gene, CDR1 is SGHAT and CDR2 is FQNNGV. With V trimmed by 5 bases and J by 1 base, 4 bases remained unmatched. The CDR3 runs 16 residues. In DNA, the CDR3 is TGTGCCAGCAGCCGAACTAGCGGGAGATCCTACAATGAGCAGTTCTTC. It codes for CASSRTSGRSYNEQFF.

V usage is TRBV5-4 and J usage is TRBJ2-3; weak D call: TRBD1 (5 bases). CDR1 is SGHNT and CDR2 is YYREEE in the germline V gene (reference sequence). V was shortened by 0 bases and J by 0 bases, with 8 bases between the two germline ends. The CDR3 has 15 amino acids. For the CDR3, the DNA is TGTGCCAGCAGCTTGGGTTGGGGCAGCACAGATACGCAGTATTTT. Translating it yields CASSLGWGSTDTQYF.

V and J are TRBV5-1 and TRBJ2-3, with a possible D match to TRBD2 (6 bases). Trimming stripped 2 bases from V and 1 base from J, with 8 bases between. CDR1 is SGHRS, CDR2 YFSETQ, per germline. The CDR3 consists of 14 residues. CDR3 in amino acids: CASSFSSGTDTQYF. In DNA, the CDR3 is TGCGCCAGCAGCTTTTCTAGCGGCACAGATACGCAGTATTTT.

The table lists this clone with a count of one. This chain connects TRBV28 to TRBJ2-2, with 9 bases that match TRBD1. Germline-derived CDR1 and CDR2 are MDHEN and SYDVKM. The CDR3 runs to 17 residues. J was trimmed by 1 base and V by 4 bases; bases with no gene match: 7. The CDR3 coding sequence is TGTGCCAGCAGTTCGTATGGGACAGGGCGGAACACCGGGGAGCTGTTTTTT. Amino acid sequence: CASSSYGTGRNTGELFF.

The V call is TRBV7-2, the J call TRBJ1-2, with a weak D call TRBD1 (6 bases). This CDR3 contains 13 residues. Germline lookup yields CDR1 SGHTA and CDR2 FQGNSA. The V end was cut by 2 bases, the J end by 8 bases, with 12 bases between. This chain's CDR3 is CASSLTGPGGYTF. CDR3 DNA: TGTGCCAGCAGCTTAACAGGGCCGGGAGGCTACACCTTC.

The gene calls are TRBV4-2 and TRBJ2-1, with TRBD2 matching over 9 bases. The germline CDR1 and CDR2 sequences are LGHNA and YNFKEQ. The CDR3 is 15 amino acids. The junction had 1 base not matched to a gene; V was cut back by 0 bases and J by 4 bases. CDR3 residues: CASSQERGGYNEQFF. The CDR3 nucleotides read TGTGCCAGCAGCCAAGAGCGGGGGGGGTACAATGAGCAGTTCTTC.

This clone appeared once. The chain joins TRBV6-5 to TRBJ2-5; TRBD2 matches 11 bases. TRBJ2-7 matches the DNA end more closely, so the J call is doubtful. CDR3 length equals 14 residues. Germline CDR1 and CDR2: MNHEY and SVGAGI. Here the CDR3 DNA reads TGTGCCAGCAGCTTAGCGGGGGGGCCCTACGAGCAGTACTTC. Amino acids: CASSLAGGPYEQYF.

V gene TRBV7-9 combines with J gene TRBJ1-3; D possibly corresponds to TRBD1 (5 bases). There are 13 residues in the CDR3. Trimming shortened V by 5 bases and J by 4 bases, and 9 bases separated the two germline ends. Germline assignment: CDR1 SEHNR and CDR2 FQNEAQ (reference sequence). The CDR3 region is CASSGATGNTIYF. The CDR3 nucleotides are TGTGCCAGCAGCGGGGCAACCGGAAACACCATATATTTT.

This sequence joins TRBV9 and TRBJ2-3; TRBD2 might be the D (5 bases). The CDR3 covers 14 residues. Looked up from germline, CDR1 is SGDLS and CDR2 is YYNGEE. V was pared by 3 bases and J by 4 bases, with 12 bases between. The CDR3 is CASSAETSPDTQYF. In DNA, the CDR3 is TGTGCCAGCAGCGCTGAAACTAGTCCAGATACGCAGTATTTT.

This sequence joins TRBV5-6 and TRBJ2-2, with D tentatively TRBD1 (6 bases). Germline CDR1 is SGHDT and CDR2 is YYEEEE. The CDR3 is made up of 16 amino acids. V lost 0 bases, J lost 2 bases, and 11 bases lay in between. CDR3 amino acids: CASSLGGQPNTGELFF. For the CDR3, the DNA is TGTGCCAGCAGCTTGGGTGGACAGCCAAACACCGGGGAGCTGTTTTTT.

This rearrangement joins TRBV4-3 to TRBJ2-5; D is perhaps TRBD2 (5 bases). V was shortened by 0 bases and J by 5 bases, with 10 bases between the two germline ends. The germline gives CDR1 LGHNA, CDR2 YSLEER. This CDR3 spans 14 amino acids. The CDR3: CASSQDGRGETQYF. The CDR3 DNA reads TGCGCCAGCAGCCAAGATGGTAGAGGGGAGACCCAGTACTTC.

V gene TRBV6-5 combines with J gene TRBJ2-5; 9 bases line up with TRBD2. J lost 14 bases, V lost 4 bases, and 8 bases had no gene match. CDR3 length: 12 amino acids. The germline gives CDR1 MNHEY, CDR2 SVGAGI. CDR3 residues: CASSLPGLATYF. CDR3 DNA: TGTGCCAGCAGTTTACCCGGACTAGCGACCTACTTC.

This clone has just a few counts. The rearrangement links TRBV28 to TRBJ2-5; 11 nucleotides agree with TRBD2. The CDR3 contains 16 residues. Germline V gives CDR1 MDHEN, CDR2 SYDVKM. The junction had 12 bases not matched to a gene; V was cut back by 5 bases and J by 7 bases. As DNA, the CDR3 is TGTGCCAGCAGTCCGATACGGGGGCTAGCGGGAGGGACCCAGTACTTC. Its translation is CASSPIRGLAGGTQYF.

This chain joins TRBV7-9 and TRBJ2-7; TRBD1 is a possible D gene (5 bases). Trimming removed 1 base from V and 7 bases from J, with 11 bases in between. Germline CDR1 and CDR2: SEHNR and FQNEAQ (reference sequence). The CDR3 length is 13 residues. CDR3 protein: CASSLVGVGEQYF. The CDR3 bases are TGTGCCAGCAGCTTAGTAGGGGTGGGGGAGCAGTACTTC.

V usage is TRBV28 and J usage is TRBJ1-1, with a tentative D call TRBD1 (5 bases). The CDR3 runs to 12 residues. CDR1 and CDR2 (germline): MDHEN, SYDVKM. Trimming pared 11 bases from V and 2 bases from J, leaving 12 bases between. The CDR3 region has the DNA TGTGCCGGGGCGGGGGGTAACACTGAAGCTTTCTTT. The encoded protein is CAGAGGNTEAFF.

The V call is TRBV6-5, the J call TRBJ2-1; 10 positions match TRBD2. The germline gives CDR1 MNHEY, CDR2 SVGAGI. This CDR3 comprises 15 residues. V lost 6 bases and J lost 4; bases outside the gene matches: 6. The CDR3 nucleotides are TGTGCCAGCAGCCCTAGCGGGGGAACATACAATGAGCAGTTCTTC. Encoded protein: CASSPSGGTYNEQFF.

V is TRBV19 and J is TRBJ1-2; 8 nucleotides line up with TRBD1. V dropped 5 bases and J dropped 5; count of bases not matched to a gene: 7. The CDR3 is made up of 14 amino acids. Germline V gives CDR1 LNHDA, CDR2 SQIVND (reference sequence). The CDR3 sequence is CASSLRTGRYGYTF. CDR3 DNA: TGTGCCAGTAGTCTCCGGACAGGGAGATATGGCTACACCTTC.

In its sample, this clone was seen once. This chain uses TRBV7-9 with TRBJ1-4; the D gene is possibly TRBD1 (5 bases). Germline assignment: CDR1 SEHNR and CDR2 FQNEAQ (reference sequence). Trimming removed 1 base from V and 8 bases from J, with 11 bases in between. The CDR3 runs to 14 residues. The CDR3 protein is CASSLGQRNEKLFF. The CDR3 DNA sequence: TGTGCCAGCAGCTTAGGACAGCGTAACGAAAAACTGTTTTTT.

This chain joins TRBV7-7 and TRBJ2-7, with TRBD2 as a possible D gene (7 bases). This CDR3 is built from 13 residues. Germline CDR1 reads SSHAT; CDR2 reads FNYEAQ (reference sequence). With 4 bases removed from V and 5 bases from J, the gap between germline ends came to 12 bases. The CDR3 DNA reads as TGTGCCAGCAGCTCTCAAGGGGGGGACGAGCAGTACTTC. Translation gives CASSSQGGDEQYF.

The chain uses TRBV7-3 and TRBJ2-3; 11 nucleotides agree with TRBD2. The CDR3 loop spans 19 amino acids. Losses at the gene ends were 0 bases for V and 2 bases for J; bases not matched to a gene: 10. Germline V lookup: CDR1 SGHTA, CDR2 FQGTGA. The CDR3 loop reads CASSLTPPTSGGYTDTQYF. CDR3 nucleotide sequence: TGTGCCAGCAGCTTAACCCCCCCAACTAGCGGGGGATACACAGATACGCAGTATTTT.

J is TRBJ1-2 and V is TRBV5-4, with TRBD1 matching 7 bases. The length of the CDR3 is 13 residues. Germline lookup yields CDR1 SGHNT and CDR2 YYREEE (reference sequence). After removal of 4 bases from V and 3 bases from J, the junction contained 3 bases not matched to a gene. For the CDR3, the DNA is TGTGCCAGCAGCCGAGACAGGGACTATGGCTACACCTTC. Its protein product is CASSRDRDYGYTF.

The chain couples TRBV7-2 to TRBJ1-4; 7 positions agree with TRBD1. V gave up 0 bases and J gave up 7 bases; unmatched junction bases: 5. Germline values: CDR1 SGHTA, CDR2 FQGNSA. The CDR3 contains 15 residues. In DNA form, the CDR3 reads TGTGCCAGCAGCTTAGCCGGGACAGCTATTGAAAAACTGTTTTTT. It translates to CASSLAGTAIEKLFF.

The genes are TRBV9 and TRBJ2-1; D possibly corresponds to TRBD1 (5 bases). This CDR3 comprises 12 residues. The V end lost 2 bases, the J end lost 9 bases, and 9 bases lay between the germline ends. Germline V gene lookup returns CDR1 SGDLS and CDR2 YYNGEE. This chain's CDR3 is CASSVGLGEQFF. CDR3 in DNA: TGTGCCAGCAGCGTGGGGCTCGGTGAGCAGTTCTTC.

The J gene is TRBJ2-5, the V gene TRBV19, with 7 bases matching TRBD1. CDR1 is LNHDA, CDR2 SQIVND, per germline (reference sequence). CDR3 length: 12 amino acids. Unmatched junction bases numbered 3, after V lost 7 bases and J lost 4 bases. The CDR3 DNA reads TGTGCCAGTAATCGACAGGGAGAGACCCAGTACTTC. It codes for CASNRQGETQYF.

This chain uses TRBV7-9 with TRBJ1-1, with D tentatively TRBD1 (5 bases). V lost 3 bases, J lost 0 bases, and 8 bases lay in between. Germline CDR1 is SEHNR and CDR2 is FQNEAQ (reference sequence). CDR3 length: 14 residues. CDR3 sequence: CASSLSRVNTEAFF. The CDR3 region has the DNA TGTGCCAGCAGCTTGTCCAGGGTGAACACTGAAGCTTTCTTT. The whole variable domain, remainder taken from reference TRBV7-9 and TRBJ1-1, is DTGVSQNPRHKITKRGQNVTFRCDPISEHNRLYWYRQTLGQGPEFLTYFQNEAQLEKSRLLSDRFSAERPKGSFSTLEIQRTEQGDSAMYLCASSLSRVNTEAFFGQGTRLTVV.

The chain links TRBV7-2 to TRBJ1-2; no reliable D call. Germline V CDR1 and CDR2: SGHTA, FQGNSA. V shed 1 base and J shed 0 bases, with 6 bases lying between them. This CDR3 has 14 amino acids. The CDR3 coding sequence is TGTGCCAGCAGCTTAGACAAAACTAACTATGGCTACACCTTC. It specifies CASSLDKTNYGYTF.

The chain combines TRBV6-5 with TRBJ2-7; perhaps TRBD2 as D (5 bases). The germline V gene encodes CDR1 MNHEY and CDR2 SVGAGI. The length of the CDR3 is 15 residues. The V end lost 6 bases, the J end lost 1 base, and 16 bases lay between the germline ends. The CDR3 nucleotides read TGTGCCAGCAGACAACCCTCGACGGGGTCCTACGAGCAGTACTTC. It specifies CASRQPSTGSYEQYF.

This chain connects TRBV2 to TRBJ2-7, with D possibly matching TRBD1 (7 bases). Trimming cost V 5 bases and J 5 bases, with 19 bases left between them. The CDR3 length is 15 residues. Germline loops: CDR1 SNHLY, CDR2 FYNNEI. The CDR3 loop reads CASSFRGVGSNEQYF. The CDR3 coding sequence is TGTGCCAGCAGTTTCAGGGGGGTCGGTTCCAACGAGCAGTACTTC.

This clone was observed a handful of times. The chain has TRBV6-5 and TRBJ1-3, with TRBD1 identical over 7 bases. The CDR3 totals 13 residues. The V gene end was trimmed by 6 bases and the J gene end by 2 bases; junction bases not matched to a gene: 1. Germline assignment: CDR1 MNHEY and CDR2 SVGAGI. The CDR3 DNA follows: TGTGCCAGCAGGACAGGGACTGGAAACACCATATATTTT. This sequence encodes CASRTGTGNTIYF.